This record concerns one TCR beta chain sequence. The antigen it binds to is not known. No qualities accompany the bases; no much larger clone lies one base away. After removal of 1 base from V and 10 bases from J, the junction retains 6 bases not matched to a gene. In the germline V gene (reference sequence), CDR1 corresponds to SEHNR and CDR2 to FQNEAQ. The CDR3 spans 16 residues, from the cysteine through the phenylalanine. This entry keeps only the CDR3 DNA: 48 bases, framed from base 1. CD8 naive samples consisted of CD45RO-negative cells that were positively selected for CCR7, yielding a CD45RA+CCR7+ population without TemRA cells. The donors were healthy, HIV-negative adults who had no recently reported acute infections or vaccinations. Every donor was a Caucasian adult residing in Nashville, Tennessee, USA. Blood was obtained by leukapheresis, after which PBMCs were separated by Ficoll-Histopaque density gradient centrifugation and cryopreserved in liquid nitrogen vapor phase. Purity and quantity of every magnetically sorted T cell population were checked by analytical flow cytometry. Genomic DNA was isolated from each sorted fraction and quantified by UV absorbance on a Nanodrop 2000c.

The data were taken from a study of shared clonotypes between healthy human individuals (TCRdb year 2020). In the study overall: The cohort included three men and a couple of women between 18 and 49 years of age. Between about 0.94 and 8.9 billion PBMCs per donor were obtained by leukapheresis. To estimate repertoire size and how much clonotypes are shared between individuals, the study performed deep sequencing of blood TCR repertoires from roughly five healthy adults. Libraries were prepared and TCR repertoires were sequenced by different laboratories using diverse techniques, in order to increase sequencing depth and limit assay-specific biases. For each donor, three plates each were used for CD4 naive and CD4 memory, two plates were used for CD8 naive, and one plate was used for CD8 memory.

Study-wide findings and limitations: Rarefaction of sorted-subset datasets indicated incomplete sequencing despite the large sequencing depth. Sampling was restricted to blood, and TCR repertoires in tissue are likely to differ from TCR repertoires in blood. Higher generation probabilities were observed for clonotypes shared by all four sorted-subset donors than for non-shared clonotypes. The small number of donors limited the genetic and exposure-history diversity represented. Larger estimated clonotype richness was generally found for naive subsets than for memory subsets. Sharing across a few donors was observed for roughly 5% of naive CD4, over 3% of naive CD8, about 2.3% of memory CD4, and 0.4% of memory CD8 clonotypes. Pairwise subsampling indicated that sequencing depth was expected to affect the degree of clonotype sharing among donors.

Using the deep immunoSEQ assay, TCR CDR3 regions were amplified from genomic DNA by multiplex PCR. Genomic DNA extracted from each cell subset was distributed evenly over all wells of several immunoSEQ 96-well plates, and each plate served as one replicate. Each replicate PCR for sorted subsets received 150 to 250 ng genomic DNA, equal to about 30,000 T cell genomes. Purified libraries were quantified with a Qubit 3.0 fluorometer, sized on a Bioanalyzer 2100, and re-quantified with the KAPA Library Quantification kit. Every immunoSEQ 96-well plate was sequenced on a dedicated single-read 150-cycle Illumina NextSeq 550 flow cell. As for the authors' bioinformatics: Because only junctional sequences without quality scores were contained in the immunoSEQ output, filtering matching that applied to full-length reads could not be performed. Sequences were annotated with PyIR, a Python wrapper for IgBLAST v1.9, using IMGT germline references to assign V/J genes and CDR3. Reads with weak V/J assignments (E-value above 1e-6), missing CDR3, stop codons, out-of-frame junctions, or ambiguous translated residues were removed. A V3J clonotype was defined by an identical inferred V gene, J gene, and CDR3 amino acid sequence. Percentage overlap between repertoires was calculated by dividing the number of shared unique clonotypes by the size of the smaller repertoire. Three approaches were used to assess repertoire richness: RTK rarefaction, the Chao1 estimator, and Recon v2.1 estimates of unobserved clonotypes. Generation probabilities were computed with OLGA for all TCRbeta clonotypes obtained by the gDNA method from a few donors. TCRdb re-hosts the immuneACCESS table, in-frame sequences only. Its copies lack some clones; in the studies checked, an unresolved V gene accounts for under half of them, and the cause for the rest is not known. That table supplies the V and J calls and clone size; D and trimming were determined from the DNA. This sample gives roughly 2,000,000 clones in total; 85% to 95% of them show up just once. The top ten hold 0.95% to 1.5% of the sample.

Material: naive CD8+ T cells sorted from blood. In light of the paper, this sample's cell subset or site label describes: CD45RA+CCR7+. The rearrangement joined TRBV7-9 to TRBJ1-6; TRBD1 matches 11 bases in the middle. This TCR was recovered from a man younger than 30 in good health. The DNA sequence is given as TGTGCCAGCAGCTTAGATGTGGGACAGGGGGTCTCACCCCTCCACTTT. Translated, this gives CASSLDVGQGVSPLHF.